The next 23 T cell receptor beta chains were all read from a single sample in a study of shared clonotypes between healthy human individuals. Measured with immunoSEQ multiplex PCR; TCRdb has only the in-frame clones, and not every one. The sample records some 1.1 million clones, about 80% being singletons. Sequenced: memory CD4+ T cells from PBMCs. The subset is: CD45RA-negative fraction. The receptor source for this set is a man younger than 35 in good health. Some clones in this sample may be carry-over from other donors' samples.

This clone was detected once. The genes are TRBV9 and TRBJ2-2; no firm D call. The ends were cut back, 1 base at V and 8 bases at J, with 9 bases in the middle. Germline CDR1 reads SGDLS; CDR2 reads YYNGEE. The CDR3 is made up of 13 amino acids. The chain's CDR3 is CASSVSFFGELFF. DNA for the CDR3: TGTGCCAGCAGCGTATCATTTTTTGGGGAGCTGTTTTTT.

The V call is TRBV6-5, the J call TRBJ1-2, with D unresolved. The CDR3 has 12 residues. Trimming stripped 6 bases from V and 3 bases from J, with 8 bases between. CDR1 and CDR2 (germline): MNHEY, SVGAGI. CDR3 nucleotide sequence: TGTGCCAGCAGGACTTGGCACTATGGCTACACCTTC. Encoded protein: CASRTWHYGYTF.

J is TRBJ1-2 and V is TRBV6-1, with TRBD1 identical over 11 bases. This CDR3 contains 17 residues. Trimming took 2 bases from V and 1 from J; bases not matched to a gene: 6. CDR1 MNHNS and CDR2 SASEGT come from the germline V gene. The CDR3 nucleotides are TGTGCCAGCAGTGAAAAGGGACAGGGGGAAGATAACTATGGCTACACCTTC. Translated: CASSEKGQGEDNYGYTF.

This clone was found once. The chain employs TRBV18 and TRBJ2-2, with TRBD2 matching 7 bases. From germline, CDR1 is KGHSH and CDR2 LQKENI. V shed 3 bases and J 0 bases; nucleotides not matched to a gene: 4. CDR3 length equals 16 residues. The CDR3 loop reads CASSPVAGSNTGELFF. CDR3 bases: TGTGCCAGCTCACCCGTAGCGGGTTCGAACACCGGGGAGCTGTTTTTT.

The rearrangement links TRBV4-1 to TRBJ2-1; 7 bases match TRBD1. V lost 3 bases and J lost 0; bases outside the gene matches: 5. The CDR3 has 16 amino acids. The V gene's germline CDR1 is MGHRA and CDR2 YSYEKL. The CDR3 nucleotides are TGCGCCAGCAGCCAGAAGGGGGCCAGCTCCTACAATGAGCAGTTCTTC. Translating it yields CASSQKGASSYNEQFF.

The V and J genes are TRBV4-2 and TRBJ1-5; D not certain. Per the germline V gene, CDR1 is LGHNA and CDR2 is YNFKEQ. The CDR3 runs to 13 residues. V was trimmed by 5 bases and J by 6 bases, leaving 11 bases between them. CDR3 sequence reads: CASSDEVGQPQHF. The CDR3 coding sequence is TGTGCCAGCAGCGATGAGGTGGGTCAGCCCCAGCATTTT.

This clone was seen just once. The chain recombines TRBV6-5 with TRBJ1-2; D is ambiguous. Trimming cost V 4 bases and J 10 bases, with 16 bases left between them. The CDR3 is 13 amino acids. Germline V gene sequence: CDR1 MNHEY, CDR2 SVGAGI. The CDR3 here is CASSSTGRLDYTF. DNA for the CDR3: TGTGCCAGCAGTTCCACTGGACGGCTGGACTACACCTTC.

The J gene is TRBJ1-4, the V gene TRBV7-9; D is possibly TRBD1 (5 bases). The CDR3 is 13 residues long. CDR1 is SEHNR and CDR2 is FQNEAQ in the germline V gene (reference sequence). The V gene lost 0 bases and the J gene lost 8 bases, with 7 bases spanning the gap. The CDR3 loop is CASSLAGVEKLFF. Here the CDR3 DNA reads TGTGCCAGCAGCTTAGCAGGGGTCGAAAAACTGTTTTTT.

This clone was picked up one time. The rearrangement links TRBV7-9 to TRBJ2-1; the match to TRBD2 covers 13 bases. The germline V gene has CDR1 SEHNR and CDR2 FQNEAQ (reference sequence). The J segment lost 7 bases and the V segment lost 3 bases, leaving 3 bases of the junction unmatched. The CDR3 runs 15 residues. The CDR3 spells CASSLTSGRYNEQFF. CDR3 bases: TGTGCCAGCAGCTTGACTAGCGGGAGGTATAATGAGCAGTTCTTC.

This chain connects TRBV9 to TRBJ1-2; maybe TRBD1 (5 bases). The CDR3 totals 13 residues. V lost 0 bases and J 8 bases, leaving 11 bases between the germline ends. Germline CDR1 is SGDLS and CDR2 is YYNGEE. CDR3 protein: CASSVGDVEGYTF. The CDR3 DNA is TGTGCCAGCAGCGTAGGGGACGTGGAGGGCTACACCTTC.

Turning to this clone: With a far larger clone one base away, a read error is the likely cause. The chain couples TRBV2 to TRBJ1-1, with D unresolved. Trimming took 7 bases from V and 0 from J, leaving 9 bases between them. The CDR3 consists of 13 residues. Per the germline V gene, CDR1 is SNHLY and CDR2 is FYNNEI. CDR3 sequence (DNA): TGTGCCAGCATACGCGACATGAACACTGAAGCTTTCTTT. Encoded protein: CASIRDMNTEAFF. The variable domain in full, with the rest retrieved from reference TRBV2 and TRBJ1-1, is EPEVTQTPSHQVTQMGQEVILRCVPISNHLYFYWYRQILGQKVEFLVSFYNNEISEKSEIFDDQFSVERPDGSNFTLKIRSTKLEDSAMYFCASIRDMNTEAFFGQGTRLTVV.

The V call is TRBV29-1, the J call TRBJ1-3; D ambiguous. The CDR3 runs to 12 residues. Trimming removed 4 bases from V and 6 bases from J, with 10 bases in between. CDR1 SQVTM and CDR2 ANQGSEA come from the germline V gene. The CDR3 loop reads CSVGTDENTIYF. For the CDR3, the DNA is TGCAGCGTTGGGACCGACGAAAACACCATATATTTT.

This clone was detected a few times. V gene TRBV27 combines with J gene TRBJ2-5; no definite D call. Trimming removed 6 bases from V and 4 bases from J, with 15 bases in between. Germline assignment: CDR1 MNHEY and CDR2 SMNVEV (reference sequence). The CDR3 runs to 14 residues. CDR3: CASSPISVPETQYF. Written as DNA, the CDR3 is TGTGCCAGCAGCCCAATATCCGTCCCAGAGACCCAGTACTTC.

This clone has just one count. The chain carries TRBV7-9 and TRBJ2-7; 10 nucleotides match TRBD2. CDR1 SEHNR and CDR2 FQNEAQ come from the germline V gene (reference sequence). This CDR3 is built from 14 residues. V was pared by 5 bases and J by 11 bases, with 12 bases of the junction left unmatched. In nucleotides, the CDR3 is TGTGCCAGCAGCGGAGCGATAGCGGGAGGAAAGAAGTACTTC. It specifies CASSGAIAGGKKYF. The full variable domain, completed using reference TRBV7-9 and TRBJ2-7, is DTGVSQNPRHKITKRGQNVTFRCDPISEHNRLYWYRQTLGQGPEFLTYFQNEAQLEKSRLLSDRFSAERPKGSFSTLEIQRTEQGDSAMYLCASSGAIAGGKKYFGPGTRLTVT.

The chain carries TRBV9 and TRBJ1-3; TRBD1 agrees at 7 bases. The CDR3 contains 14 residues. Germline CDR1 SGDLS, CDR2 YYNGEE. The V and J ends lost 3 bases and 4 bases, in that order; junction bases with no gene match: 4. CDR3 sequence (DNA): TGTGCCAGCAGCGGATGGGGACAGGGAAACACCATATATTTT. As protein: CASSGWGQGNTIYF.

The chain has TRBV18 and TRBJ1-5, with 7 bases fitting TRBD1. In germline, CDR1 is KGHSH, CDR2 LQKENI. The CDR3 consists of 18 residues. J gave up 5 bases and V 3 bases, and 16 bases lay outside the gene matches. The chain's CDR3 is CASSPTSLTGRTHQPQHF. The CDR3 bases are TGTGCCAGCTCACCGACTTCATTGACAGGGCGGACCCATCAGCCCCAGCATTTT.

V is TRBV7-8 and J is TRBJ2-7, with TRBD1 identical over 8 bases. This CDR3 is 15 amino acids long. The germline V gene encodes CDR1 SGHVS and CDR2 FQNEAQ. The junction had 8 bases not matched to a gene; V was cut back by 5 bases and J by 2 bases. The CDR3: CASSEQGGNTYEQYF. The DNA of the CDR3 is TGTGCCAGCAGCGAACAGGGGGGCAACACCTACGAGCAGTACTTC.

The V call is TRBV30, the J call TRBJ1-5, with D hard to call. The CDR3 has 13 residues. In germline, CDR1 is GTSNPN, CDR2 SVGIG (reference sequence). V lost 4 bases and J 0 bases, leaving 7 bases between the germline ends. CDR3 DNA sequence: TGTGCCTGGAACGAAAATAGCAATCAGCCCCAGCATTTT. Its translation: CAWNENSNQPQHF. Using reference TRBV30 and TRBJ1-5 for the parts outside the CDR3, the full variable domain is SQTIHQWPATLVQPVGSPLSLECTVEGTSNPNLYWYRQAAGRGLQLLFYSVGIGQISSEVPQNLSASRPQDRQFILSSKKLLLSDSGFYLCAWNENSNQPQHFGDGTRLSIL.

The CDR3 loop is CASSLALGQAGNEKLFF. For the CDR3, the DNA is TGTGCCAGCAGCTTAGCCCTCGGTCAGGCGGGGAATGAAAAACTGTTTTTT. The chain recombines TRBV7-2 with TRBJ1-4; D is undetermined. Per the germline V gene, CDR1 is SGHTA and CDR2 is FQGNSA. The V end was cut by 0 bases, the J end by 5 bases, with 16 bases between. This CDR3 has 17 residues.

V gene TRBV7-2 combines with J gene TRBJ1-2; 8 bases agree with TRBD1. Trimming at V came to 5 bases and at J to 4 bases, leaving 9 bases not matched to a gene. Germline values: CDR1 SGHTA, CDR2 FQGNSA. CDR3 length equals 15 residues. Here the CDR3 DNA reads TGTGCCAGCAGCCCGAACGGGGACAGGTTCTATGGCTACACCTTC. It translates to CASSPNGDRFYGYTF.

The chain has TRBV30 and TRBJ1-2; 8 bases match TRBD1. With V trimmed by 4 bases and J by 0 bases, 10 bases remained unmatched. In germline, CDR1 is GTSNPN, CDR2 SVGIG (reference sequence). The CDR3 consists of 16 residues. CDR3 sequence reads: CAWIAPGTGANYGYTF. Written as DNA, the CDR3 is TGTGCCTGGATTGCCCCTGGGACAGGAGCTAACTATGGCTACACCTTC.

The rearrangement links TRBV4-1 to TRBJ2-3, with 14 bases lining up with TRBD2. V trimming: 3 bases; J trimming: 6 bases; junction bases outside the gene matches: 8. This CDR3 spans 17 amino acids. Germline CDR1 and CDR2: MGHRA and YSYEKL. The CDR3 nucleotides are TGCGCCAGCAGCCAGGGGACTAGCGGGGGACGGGGGGATACGCAGTATTTT. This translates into CASSQGTSGGRGDTQYF.

The CDR3 loop is CASSLRALGSEQFF. The CDR3 DNA follows: TGTGCCAGCAGCTTAAGAGCGTTAGGTAGTGAGCAGTTCTTC. The gene calls are TRBV7-3 and TRBJ2-1; D unresolved. Deletions cut 1 base from V and 9 bases from J, with 13 bases between. In germline, CDR1 is SGHTA, CDR2 FQGTGA. The CDR3 sequence is 14 residues long.